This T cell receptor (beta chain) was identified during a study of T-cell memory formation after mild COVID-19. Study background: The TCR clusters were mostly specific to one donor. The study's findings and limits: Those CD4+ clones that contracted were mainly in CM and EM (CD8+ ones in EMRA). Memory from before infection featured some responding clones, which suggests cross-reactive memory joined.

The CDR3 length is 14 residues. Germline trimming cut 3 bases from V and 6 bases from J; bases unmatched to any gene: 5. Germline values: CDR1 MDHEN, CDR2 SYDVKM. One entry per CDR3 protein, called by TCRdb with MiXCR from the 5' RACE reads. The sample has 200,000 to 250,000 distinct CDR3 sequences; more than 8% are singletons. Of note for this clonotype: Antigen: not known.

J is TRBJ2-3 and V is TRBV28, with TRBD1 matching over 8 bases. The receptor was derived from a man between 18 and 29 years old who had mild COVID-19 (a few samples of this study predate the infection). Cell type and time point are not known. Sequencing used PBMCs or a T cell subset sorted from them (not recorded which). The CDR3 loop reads CASSFSDRGDTQYF. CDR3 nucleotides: TGTGCCAGCAGTTTCTCCGACAGGGGTGATACGCAGTATTTT.